This TCR beta chain was identified during a study of shared clonotypes between healthy human individuals. Study-wide results and limits: Tissues were not sampled, only blood, and their repertoires likely differ. Generation probabilities were higher for clonotypes shared across all four sorted-subset donors than for unshared ones. On the whole, naive subsets had larger estimated richness than memory subsets had.

In the case of this clone: Its antigen remains unknown.

Clones were sequenced by immunoSEQ multiplex PCR, and TCRdb holds only the in-frame ones, with some missing. This table has approximately 620,000 clones, about 97% appearing once. CDR1 and CDR2 from the germline V gene are LNHDA and SQIVND (reference sequence). The CDR3 sequence is 16 residues long. The V gene lost 4 bases and the J gene lost 0 bases, with 16 bases spanning the gap. The chain employs TRBV19 and TRBJ2-7, with TRBD1 as a possible D gene (6 bases). This receptor was taken from a woman under 40 in good health. The sample comprised naive CD4+ T cells sorted from blood. Subset denoted: CD45RA+ positively selected. The CDR3 nucleotides are TGTGCCAGTAGTAACCGGAGGACAGCCAGCTCCTACGAGCAGTACTTC. Residues: CASSNRRTASSYEQYF.